These 26 T cell receptor beta chains share one sample of origin, sequenced in a study of CD8 T cells in ankylosing spondylitis. Whole-study findings and limits: Blood from ankylosing spondylitis patients appeared to carry a characteristic roughly 8-variant TCR beta motif.

These receptors' targets are unknown. Each CDR3 protein is one row after TCRdb ran MiXCR on the 5' RACE reads. The data show a few hundred thousand distinct CDR3 sequences, with 20% to 25% seen just once and about 15% held by the top ten. The sample comprised blood, either unsorted or a sorted T cell fraction (not recorded which). All receptors derive from a male donor with ankylosing spondylitis.

This clonotype was counted only a few times. This sequence joins TRBV6-5 and TRBJ2-1; 8 bases align to TRBD2. Germline CDR1 reads MNHEY; CDR2 reads SVGAGI. V was pared by 4 bases and J by 8 bases, with 10 bases of the junction left unmatched. This CDR3 is built from 15 residues. CDR3 sequence reads: CASSSGLGVSYEQFF. The CDR3 nucleotides are TGTGCCAGCAGTTCGGGACTAGGAGTATCGTATGAGCAGTTCTTC.

The chain couples TRBV5-8 to TRBJ2-7, with 10 nucleotides matching TRBD1. This CDR3 is 15 amino acids long. V shed 1 base, J shed 5 bases, and the junction held 6 bases outside the gene matches. Looked up from germline, CDR1 is SGHTS and CDR2 is YDEGEE. CDR3 nucleotide sequence: TGTGCCAGCAGCTTGCGCGACAGGGGGCTCAACGAGCAGTACTTC. This gives the protein CASSLRDRGLNEQYF.

This clonotype was observed a few times. The junction differs from germline at one of its ends, possibly a read error. The chain couples TRBV7-7 to TRBJ1-1; no reliable D call. Germline CDR1 and CDR2: SSHAT and FNYEAQ (reference sequence). The CDR3 is made up of 13 amino acids. Written as DNA, the CDR3 is TGTGCTAGCAGCTTTGAACCAAACACTGAAGTTTTCTTT. Amino acids: CASSFEPNTEVFF.

This clonotype came up a few times. The chain uses TRBV6-1 and TRBJ1-1, with TRBD1 matching over 8 bases. Germline CDR1 MNHNS, CDR2 SASEGT. V gave up 6 bases and J gave up 0 bases; unmatched junction bases: 6. The CDR3 length is 15 residues. The CDR3 sequence: CASSTPDRVNTEAFF. The CDR3 DNA reads as TGTGCCAGCAGCACGCCGGACAGGGTGAACACTGAAGCTTTCTTT.

The rearrangement links TRBV21-1 to TRBJ2-1; TRBD2 is the table's D call, not checked against the DNA. TRBV21-1 is assigned pseudogene status. This CDR3 has 17 residues. The CDR3 is CASSSQGLANPYNEQFF. CDR3 DNA: TGTGCCAGCAGCTCCCAAGGGCTAGCGAACCCCTACAATGAGCAGTTCTTC.

This clonotype was recorded many times. The CDR3 sequence is CSARDRLTGRTGELFF. The CDR3 nucleotides read TGCAGTGCTAGAGATCGTCTGACAGGAAGAACCGGGGAGCTGTTTTTT. This rearrangement joins TRBV20-1 to TRBJ2-2; tentatively, D is TRBD1 (6 bases). The CDR3 sequence is 16 residues long. Germline V CDR1 and CDR2: DFQATT, SNEGSKA (reference sequence). Trimming left V 0 bases short and J 5 bases short, with 16 bases between.

J is TRBJ2-7 and V is TRBV27, with D possibly matching TRBD2 (7 bases). V was shortened by 6 bases and J by 4 bases, with 19 bases between the two germline ends. Germline CDR1 MNHEY, CDR2 SMNVEV (reference sequence). This CDR3 contains 15 residues. The CDR3 loop reads CASRRGGGARYEQYF. The CDR3 nucleotides are TGTGCCAGCAGGCGTGGGGGGGGGGCCCGATACGAGCAGTACTTC.

The chain employs TRBV27 and TRBJ2-3; 12 bases agree with TRBD2. CDR1 is MNHEY and CDR2 is SMNVEV in the germline V gene (reference sequence). Trimming at V came to 6 bases and at J to 1 base, leaving 11 bases not matched to a gene. The CDR3 consists of 18 residues. CDR3 amino acids: CASSRTSGNRGGTDTQYF. The CDR3, as DNA: TGTGCCAGCAGCCGGACTAGCGGGAACAGGGGTGGCACAGATACGCAGTATTTT.

This clonotype was observed a few times. The rearrangement links TRBV5-1 to TRBJ2-3, with D perhaps matching TRBD1 or TRBD2 (5 bases each). Trimming pared 4 bases from V and 4 bases from J, leaving 13 bases between. There are 14 residues in the CDR3. The germline V gene has CDR1 SGHRS and CDR2 YFSETQ. CDR3 protein: CASSPGTTADTQYF. In DNA, the CDR3 is TGCGCCAGCAGCCCTGGGACGACAGCAGATACGCAGTATTTT.

This clonotype was detected a few times. V is TRBV28 and J is TRBJ1-5; TRBD1 is a possible D gene (5 bases). CDR3 length equals 17 residues. Trimming removed 5 bases from V and 1 base from J, with 18 bases in between. Germline V gene sequence: CDR1 MDHEN, CDR2 SYDVKM. CDR3 DNA sequence: TGTGCCAGCAGTCCCACGGGTGTTCAGGGAAGCAATCAGCCCCAGCATTTT. It yields the protein CASSPTGVQGSNQPQHF.

There are many counts of this clonotype. The V gene is TRBV5-1, the J gene TRBJ2-7; D unresolved. Germline V lookup: CDR1 SGHRS, CDR2 YFSETQ. The germline V and J ends were trimmed by 2 bases and 0 bases, with 9 bases remaining between them. The CDR3 consists of 14 residues. The CDR3 nucleotides read TGCGCCAGCAGCTTTACGAGGAACTCCTACGAGCAGTACTTC. This encodes CASSFTRNSYEQYF. Drawing the rest from reference TRBV5-1 and TRBJ2-7, the complete variable domain is KAGVTQTPRYLIKTRGQQVTLSCSPISGHRSVSWYQQTPGQGLQFLFEYFSETQRNKGNFPGRFSGRQFSNSRSEMNVSTLELGDSALYLCASSFTRNSYEQYFGPGTRLTVT.

In its sample, this clonotype was seen a few times. The rearrangement uses TRBV10-3 and TRBJ2-7; either TRBD1 or TRBD2 may supply D (6 bases each). The CDR3 has 13 residues. Germline V gene sequence: CDR1 ENHRY, CDR2 SYGVKD. Between the trimmed V and J ends, which lost 5 bases and 7 bases, there was a span of 15 bases. As DNA, the CDR3 is TGTGCCATCAGTTACCTGGGGGCGGGGGAGCAGTACTTC. This gives the protein CAISYLGAGEQYF.

J is TRBJ1-1 and V is TRBV5-1; a possible D gene is TRBD1 (6 bases). The length of the CDR3 is 15 residues. The V gene lost 5 bases and the J gene lost 1 base, with 15 bases spanning the gap. The germline V gene encodes CDR1 SGHRS and CDR2 YFSETQ. CDR3 protein: CASRGLGASNTEAFF. The CDR3, as DNA: TGCGCCAGCAGAGGACTGGGGGCATCGAACACTGAAGCTTTCTTT.

This rearrangement joins TRBV25-1 to TRBJ2-1; D is unresolved. The CDR3 spans 13 residues. V shed 7 bases and J shed 5 bases, with 12 bases lying between them. Per the germline V gene, CDR1 is MGHDK and CDR2 is SYGVNS. As DNA, the CDR3 is TGTGCCAGCAAAGCGCAACCCCACAATGAGCAGTTCTTC. Protein product: CASKAQPHNEQFF.

CDR3 region: CASGKQGAMEYGELFF. For the CDR3, the DNA is TGTGCCAGCGGCAAACAGGGGGCGATGGAATACGGGGAGCTGTTTTTT. The rearrangement links TRBV28 to TRBJ2-2, with TRBD1 matching 9 bases. In germline, CDR1 is MDHEN, CDR2 SYDVKM. CDR3 length equals 16 residues. V shed 8 bases, J shed 7 bases, and the junction held 14 bases outside the gene matches.

This clonotype was recorded a few times. The chain carries TRBV7-6 and TRBJ1-6; weak D call: TRBD1 (5 bases). This CDR3 comprises 16 residues. Trimming left V 4 bases short and J 6 bases short, with 16 bases between. The V gene's germline CDR1 is SGHVS and CDR2 FNYEAQ. This CDR3 reads CASSYMAGLSNSPLHF. Written as DNA, the CDR3 is TGTGCCAGCAGCTACATGGCGGGGCTTTCTAATTCACCCCTCCACTTT.

CDR3 nucleotides: TGTGCCAGCAGCCAAGAACACAGGGGTAACGAGCAGTACTTC. Amino acid sequence: CASSQEHRGNEQYF. The genes are TRBV14 and TRBJ2-7, with TRBD1 matching 7 bases. The germline V gene has CDR1 SGHDN and CDR2 FVKESK. The junction had 4 bases not matched to a gene; V was cut back by 0 bases and J by 5 bases. The CDR3 contains 14 residues.

This clonotype was found a few times. V gene TRBV12-3 or TRBV12-4 combines with J gene TRBJ1-2, with D unclear. The CDR3 runs 13 residues. V lost 5 bases, J lost 4 bases, and 11 bases lay in between. CDR3 bases: TGTGCCAGCAGTCCCCGCACGTCCTATGGCTACACCTTC. This translates into CASSPRTSYGYTF.

This clonotype was observed a handful of times. The chain carries TRBV11-3 and TRBJ2-5, with 12 bases fitting TRBD2. V gave up 2 bases and J gave up 4 bases; unmatched junction bases: 5. Germline lookup yields CDR1 SGHNT and CDR2 YENEEA. The CDR3 contains 16 residues. DNA of the CDR3: TGTGCCAGCAGCTTAAGACTAGCGGGAGCTCGAGAGACCCAGTACTTC. Amino acid sequence: CASSLRLAGARETQYF.

Many counts were recorded for this clonotype. The V call is TRBV29-1, the J call TRBJ2-1; the match to TRBD1 covers 8 bases. CDR1 is SQVTM and CDR2 is ANQGSEA in the germline V gene. There are 14 residues in the CDR3. The V gene end was trimmed by 4 bases and the J gene end by 8 bases; junction bases not matched to a gene: 10. The CDR3 nucleotides are TGCAGCGTTGCACAGGGGGTGATTAACGATGAGCAGTTCTTC. Its translation: CSVAQGVINDEQFF.

This clonotype was seen ten or more times. The chain couples TRBV29-1 to TRBJ2-1, with 9 bases aligning to TRBD2. The CDR3 length is 14 residues. Germline V gene lookup returns CDR1 SQVTM and CDR2 ANQGSEA. The V gene end was trimmed by 2 bases and the J gene end by 2 bases; junction bases not matched to a gene: 1. CDR3 coding DNA: TGCAGCGTTGAAAAGCGGGAGGCCTACAATGAGCAGTTCTTC. This sequence encodes CSVEKREAYNEQFF.

The CDR3 DNA sequence: TGTGCCAGCAGTTTAATCCTAGCGGGAGGCCAGCAGTACTTC. This gives the protein CASSLILAGGQQYF. The chain carries TRBV28 and TRBJ2-7, with TRBD2 matching over 11 bases. The germline V gene has CDR1 MDHEN and CDR2 SYDVKM. The length of the CDR3 is 14 residues. V shed 2 bases, J shed 8 bases, and the junction held 5 bases outside the gene matches. Complete variable domain (other parts from reference TRBV28 and TRBJ2-7): DVKVTQSSRYLVKRTGEKVFLECVQDMDHENMFWYRQDPGLGLRLIYFSYDVKMKEKGDIPEGYSVSREKKERFSLILESASTNQTSMYLCASSLILAGGQQYFGPGTRLTVT.

This clonotype was detected a few times. The V call is TRBV5-1, the J call TRBJ1-4; 7 positions agree with TRBD1. V shed 0 bases and J 6 bases; nucleotides not matched to a gene: 2. Germline V gene data show CDR1 as SGHRS and CDR2 as YFSETQ. The CDR3 has 14 residues. The CDR3 nucleotides read TGCGCCAGCAGCTTGGCTGGGACAGATGAAAAACTGTTTTTT. Translating it yields CASSLAGTDEKLFF.

CDR3 protein: CSVPGTGAPSNTEAFF. As DNA, the CDR3 is TGCAGCGTCCCCGGGACAGGGGCGCCTTCTAACACTGAAGCTTTCTTT. This chain joins TRBV29-1 and TRBJ1-1, with 10 nucleotides matching TRBD1. In germline, CDR1 is SQVTM, CDR2 ANQGSEA. The CDR3 is 16 amino acids. V gave up 6 bases and J gave up 2 bases; unmatched junction bases: 12.

The gene calls are TRBV3-1 and TRBJ2-5; tentative D call: TRBD1 (6 bases). Germline loops: CDR1 LGHDT, CDR2 YNNKEL (reference sequence). The germline V and J ends were trimmed by 6 bases and 5 bases, with 13 bases remaining between them. This CDR3 contains 13 residues. DNA for the CDR3: TGTGCCAGCAGTCCCAGGGGACCGGAGACCCAGTACTTC. Amino acid sequence: CASSPRGPETQYF.

This clonotype was seen a few times. This chain links TRBV27 with TRBJ2-2; 14 bases line up with TRBD2. V lost 5 bases, J lost 0 bases, and 11 bases stayed unmatched. Germline V gene data show CDR1 as MNHEY and CDR2 as SMNVEV (reference sequence). The CDR3 sequence is 20 residues long. DNA of the CDR3: TGTGCCAGCAGTCGTTTGGGGGGACTAGCGGGAGACCCGAACACCGGGGAGCTGTTTTTT. It codes for CASSRLGGLAGDPNTGELFF.